Detailed here is one T cell receptor beta chain. This record comes from a study of blood T cell repertoires in COVID-19. For the study at large: From the United States, Italy and Spain came samples of acute and convalescent COVID-19. Nucleic acid was either cDNA or gDNA, and it came from T cells, B-cell-depleted T cells, or PBMCs.

The CDR3 has 11 amino acids. Losses at the gene ends were 5 bases for V and 16 bases for J; bases not matched to a gene: 8. Original handling: Nucleated cell number was recorded as an estimate derived from reference gene primer amplification. TCRdb keeps only in-frame clones here, not all; method: immunoSEQ multiplex PCR. For V, J and clone size, that table is used; D and trimming come from the DNA. Of about 54,000 clones in the sample, over 80% were seen once. This chain links TRBV12-3 or TRBV12-4 with TRBJ2-4; 7 bases fit TRBD1. The receptor's source is a woman aged 55-70 years with active or convalescent COVID-19. The source material was peripheral blood. The CDR3 sequence: CASSRGQVKYF. As DNA, the CDR3 is TGTGCCAGCAGTCGTGGACAGGTAAAATACTTC.